This TCR beta chain was retrieved from a study of T-cell memory formation after mild COVID-19. In the study overall: TCR clustering was largely donor specific. Findings and limits, study-wide: Later expanders leaned CD4+, whereas clones that contracted between day 15 and 85 were balanced CD4/CD8. Pre-infection memory already had some responding clones, implying cross-reactive memory joined. Contracting CD4+ clones sat mainly in CM and EM; CD8+ in EMRA.

This CDR3 has 14 residues. Trimming stripped 6 bases from V and 4 bases from J, with 15 bases between. The germline V gene encodes CDR1 MDHEN and CDR2 SYDVKM. TCRdb reprocessed the 5' RACE reads with MiXCR, giving one entry per CDR3 protein. This sample has 250,000 to 400,000 distinct CDR3 sequences, with about 13% found just once. A word on this clonotype: What it binds is unknown.

The chain joins TRBV28 to TRBJ1-2, with TRBD1 as a possible D gene (5 bases). The sequenced material came from PBMCs or a T cell subset sorted from them (not recorded which). The receptor was isolated from a man between 18 and 35 years old who had mild COVID-19 (a few samples of this study predate the infection). Cell type and time point are not known. CDR3 region: CASSDGAFFYGYTF. CDR3 DNA: TGTGCCAGCAGCGACGGGGCCTTTTTCTATGGCTACACCTTC.